The entry below describes one T cell receptor (beta chain). Its specificity is unknown. The table came from immunoSEQ multiplex PCR; TCRdb's copy has only in-frame clones and leaves some out. The sample lists about 140,000 clones; about 93% were seen once. This sample was taken from a study of T cell responses to AZD1222 COVID-19 vaccine. Across the whole study: Researchers grouped second doses given at about 4 or about 12 weeks into one pool.

V dropped 7 bases and J dropped 3 bases, with 9 bases sitting between them. CDR1 and CDR2 (germline): LNHDA, SQIVND (reference sequence). The CDR3 covers 12 residues. Notes on the study in general: Baseline serostatus was positive in only a handful of AZD1222 recipients. Donors were largely white British and mainly female; clonal diversity was possibly underestimated. Receipt of two AZD1222 doses was followed by a rise in Spike-specific TCR breadth and depth.

Specimen: peripheral blood, collected on day 0 of AZD1222 vaccination. J is TRBJ1-1 and V is TRBV19; D perhaps matches TRBD1 (6 bases). This clonotype was obtained from an adult in good health. The CDR3 DNA reads as TGTGCCAGTAAGGACAGATACACTGAAGCTTTCTTT. Protein product: CASKDRYTEAFF.